This entry lists 29 T cell receptor beta chains sequenced from one sample in a study of CD8 T cells in Susac syndrome. When the RNA was reverse transcribed, random hexamers were used with an input of 0.5 to 1 ug. Each CDR3 protein gets one entry after TCRdb re-called the immunoSEQ multiplex PCR reads with MiXCR. The sample carries over 120,000 distinct CDR3 sequences, 95% recorded once. Sequences were obtained from CD4+ T cells from PBMCs. These receptor sequences come from a human donor with Susac syndrome.

This rearrangement joins TRBV28 to TRBJ2-6; tentatively, D is TRBD1 (6 bases). CDR3 length equals 17 residues. The ends were cut back, 6 bases at V and 0 bases at J, with 15 bases in the middle. CDR1 and CDR2 (germline): MDHEN, SYDVKM. The CDR3 coding sequence is TGTGCCAGCAGCTCGGACAGATTACGCTCTGGGGCCAACGTCCTGACTTTC. This translates into CASSSDRLRSGANVLTF.

The chain employs TRBV7-8 and TRBJ1-6, with 8 bases fitting TRBD1. The germline gives CDR1 SGHVS, CDR2 FQNEAQ. Trimming took 4 bases from V and 6 from J; bases not matched to a gene: 2. The CDR3 contains 14 residues. Here the CDR3 reads CASSSDRGNSPLHF. Written as DNA, the CDR3 is TGTGCCAGCAGCTCCGACAGGGGTAATTCACCCCTCCACTTT.

V and J are TRBV5-1 and TRBJ1-5, with D unresolved. The V gene lost 5 bases and the J gene lost 1 base, with 10 bases spanning the gap. This CDR3 is built from 14 residues. Germline V gene lookup returns CDR1 SGHRS and CDR2 YFSETQ. The CDR3 protein is CASSEGGSNQPQHF. The CDR3 DNA sequence: TGCGCCAGCAGTGAGGGCGGGAGCAATCAGCCCCAGCATTTT.

With respect to this clonotype: A read error may account for a junction end that differs from germline. The chain combines TRBV3-1 with TRBJ1-3, with D unresolved. Germline assignment: CDR1 LGHDT and CDR2 YNNKEL (reference sequence). The CDR3 has 15 residues. CDR3 loop: CASSQDGTWLGTIYF. The CDR3 nucleotides are TGTGCCAGCAGTCAAGACGGCACATGGCTTGGCACCATATATTTT.

The chain combines TRBV20-1 with TRBJ2-5; TRBD2 is a possible D gene (6 bases). CDR1 is DFQATT, CDR2 SNEGSKA, per germline (reference sequence). Trimming took 5 bases from V and 2 from J, leaving 12 bases between them. The CDR3 loop spans 13 amino acids. The CDR3 region is CSAGAGRQETQYF. The CDR3 DNA is TGCAGTGCTGGAGCGGGCCGACAAGAGACCCAGTACTTC.

The genes are TRBV30 and TRBJ2-5; TRBD2 agrees at 11 bases. The CDR3 length is 13 residues. Trimming cost V 3 bases and J 4 bases; bases outside gene matches: 1. Germline V CDR1 and CDR2: GTSNPN, SVGIG (reference sequence). Here the CDR3 reads CAWRLAGGETQYF. In nucleotides, the CDR3 is TGTGCCTGGAGGCTAGCGGGAGGAGAGACCCAGTACTTC.

The chain joins TRBV18 to TRBJ2-5; perhaps D is TRBD1 or TRBD2 (6 bases each). V dropped 6 bases and J dropped 5 bases, with 13 bases sitting between them. CDR1 and CDR2 from the germline V gene are KGHSH and LQKENI. This CDR3 is 13 amino acids long. The DNA for the CDR3 is TGTGCCAGCTCGGACGGGGGCAGGGAGACCCAGTACTTC. It translates to CASSDGGRETQYF.

The chain has TRBV5-4 and TRBJ1-1; maybe TRBD1 (5 bases). Germline CDR1 and CDR2: SGHNT and YYREEE (reference sequence). The CDR3 is made up of 16 amino acids. V was pared by 0 bases and J by 0 bases, with 12 bases between. The CDR3 reads CASSLGVGTMNTEAFF. The CDR3 nucleotides read TGTGCCAGCAGCTTGGGGGTCGGGACCATGAACACTGAAGCTTTCTTT.

The chain combines TRBV19 with TRBJ2-7, with D unresolved. The CDR3 contains 14 residues. V lost 0 bases, J lost 2 bases, and 8 bases lay in between. Germline CDR1 LNHDA, CDR2 SQIVND (reference sequence). The CDR3 here is CASSIDANPYEQYF. CDR3 nucleotides: TGTGCCAGTAGTATAGACGCAAATCCCTACGAGCAGTACTTC.

The rearrangement joins TRBV14 to TRBJ2-6, with a weak D call TRBD1 (6 bases). V was clipped by 1 base and J by 4 bases, with 14 bases between them. This CDR3 is built from 17 residues. The germline V gene encodes CDR1 SGHDN and CDR2 FVKESK. The CDR3: CASSQALGAGGANVLTF. The CDR3 nucleotides read TGTGCCAGCAGCCAAGCCTTGGGGGCTGGAGGGGCCAACGTCCTGACTTTC.

The chain recombines TRBV7-9 with TRBJ1-2; D gene unclear. There are 13 residues in the CDR3. V was cut by 0 bases and J by 6 bases, with 8 bases left in between. Germline V gives CDR1 SEHNR, CDR2 FQNEAQ (reference sequence). CDR3 sequence (DNA): TGTGCCAGCAGCTTAGCGACCGACGATGGCTACACCTTC. Protein product: CASSLATDDGYTF.

J is TRBJ1-5 and V is TRBV5-1; TRBD1 is a possible D gene (5 bases). Germline V lookup: CDR1 SGHRS, CDR2 YFSETQ. Trimming left V 3 bases short and J 6 bases short, with 13 bases between. The CDR3 extends over 14 amino acids. CDR3 protein: CASSSDPGGQPQHF. In DNA form, the CDR3 reads TGCGCCAGCAGCTCGGATCCGGGGGGTCAGCCCCAGCATTTT.

This CDR3 reads CASRLTGTIFGQYF. DNA for the CDR3: TGTGCCAGCAGGCTCACCGGGACTATCTTCGGGCAGTACTTC. The V call is TRBV2, the J call TRBJ2-7; 7 nucleotides agree with TRBD2. This CDR3 is built from 14 residues. Trimming at V came to 6 bases and at J to 9 bases, leaving 14 bases not matched to a gene. In germline, CDR1 is SNHLY, CDR2 FYNNEI.

The chain recombines TRBV29-1 with TRBJ1-1, with no clear D. The CDR3 is made up of 12 amino acids. CDR1 and CDR2 (germline): SQVTM, ANQGSEA. Trimming took off 4 bases at V and 4 bases at J, with 10 bases between the two ends. This CDR3 is CSVVPGGTEAFF. The CDR3 coding sequence is TGCAGCGTTGTTCCGGGAGGCACTGAAGCTTTCTTT.

The chain has TRBV5-1 and TRBJ2-7; D possibly matches TRBD1 or TRBD2 (5 bases each). The V end lost 4 bases, the J end lost 1 base, and 12 bases lay between the germline ends. The CDR3 extends over 14 amino acids. The germline V gene has CDR1 SGHRS and CDR2 YFSETQ. This CDR3 is CASSPRGDSYEQYF. The CDR3 nucleotides are TGCGCCAGCAGCCCAAGAGGGGATTCCTACGAGCAGTACTTC. Full variable domain (outside the CDR3, taken from reference TRBV5-1 and TRBJ2-7): KAGVTQTPRYLIKTRGQQVTLSCSPISGHRSVSWYQQTPGQGLQFLFEYFSETQRNKGNFPGRFSGRQFSNSRSEMNVSTLELGDSALYLCASSPRGDSYEQYFGPGTRLTVT.

V gene TRBV30 combines with J gene TRBJ1-1; 7 nucleotides agree with TRBD1. V gave up 4 bases and J gave up 4 bases; unmatched junction bases: 12. The CDR3 totals 15 residues. The germline gives CDR1 GTSNPN, CDR2 SVGIG (reference sequence). DNA of the CDR3: TGTGCCTGGACCCGATGGGGCAGGGGGATCACTGAAGCTTTCTTT. Translation gives CAWTRWGRGITEAFF.

This clonotype was found once. The chain recombines TRBV5-1 with TRBJ2-5; D unresolved. V was pared by 0 bases and J by 0 bases, with 9 bases between. The V gene's germline CDR1 is SGHRS and CDR2 YFSETQ. CDR3 size: 15 residues. In DNA form, the CDR3 reads TGCGCCAGCAGCTTGGGACTGCCGTACCAAGAGACCCAGTACTTC. It codes for CASSLGLPYQETQYF.

This chain connects TRBV12-3 or TRBV12-4 to TRBJ2-7; 13 bases fit TRBD2. Losses at the gene ends were 5 bases for V and 0 bases for J; bases not matched to a gene: 1. CDR3 length: 15 amino acids. CDR3 residues: CASSRTSGSSYEQYF. The CDR3, as DNA: TGTGCCAGCAGTAGGACTAGCGGGAGCTCCTACGAGCAGTACTTC.

The chain combines TRBV5-6 with TRBJ2-5; D possibly matches TRBD1 or TRBD2 (5 bases each). Germline-derived CDR1 and CDR2 are SGHDT and YYEEEE. V gave up 4 bases and J gave up 5 bases, with 15 bases separating them. The CDR3 is 14 amino acids. The CDR3 region is CASSQGTARETQYF. The CDR3, as DNA: TGTGCCAGCAGCCAAGGGACCGCAAGGGAGACCCAGTACTTC.

The chain has TRBV20-1 and TRBJ1-5; the D gene is possibly TRBD1 (5 bases). The CDR3 sequence is 11 residues long. Germline CDR1 DFQATT, CDR2 SNEGSKA (reference sequence). In nucleotides, the CDR3 is TGCAGCGACAGTAGGATTCAGCCCCAGCATTTT. Translating gives CSDSRIQPQHF.

This chain links TRBV5-1 with TRBJ1-1, with unresolved D. The CDR3 covers 15 residues. V dropped 0 bases and J dropped 0 bases, with 9 bases sitting between them. CDR1 and CDR2 (germline): SGHRS, YFSETQ. The CDR3 coding sequence is TGCGCCAGCAGCTTGGGTCGACGGTTGAACACTGAAGCTTTCTTT. Its translation: CASSLGRRLNTEAFF.

The chain couples TRBV29-1 to TRBJ2-4, with D maybe TRBD1 (6 bases). Germline CDR1 SQVTM, CDR2 ANQGSEA. This CDR3 is 14 amino acids long. The V gene lost 7 bases and the J gene lost 2 bases, with 15 bases spanning the gap. CDR3 sequence reads: CSAFSGVSKNIQYF. CDR3 nucleotides: TGCAGCGCATTTTCAGGGGTATCCAAAAACATTCAGTACTTC.

The chain couples TRBV20-1 to TRBJ1-2; tentative D call: TRBD1 (6 bases). CDR3 length: 12 amino acids. The germline CDR1 and CDR2 sequences are DFQATT and SNEGSKA (reference sequence). Trimming left V 6 bases short and J 6 bases short, with 14 bases between. CDR3 in amino acids: CSAGVGGHGYTF. CDR3 nucleotides: TGCAGTGCCGGCGTCGGGGGCCATGGCTACACCTTC.

The chain couples TRBV30 to TRBJ1-2; D not certain. V was cut by 1 base and J by 8 bases, with 14 bases left in between. CDR3 length equals 13 residues. Germline assignment: CDR1 GTSNPN and CDR2 SVGIG (reference sequence). CDR3 nucleotides: TGTGCCTGGAGTGGATGGGCCGGGCAGGGCTACACCTTC. This gives the protein CAWSGWAGQGYTF.

The V call is TRBV28, the J call TRBJ2-2; TRBD1 aligns across 10 bases. V trimming: 7 bases; J trimming: 5 bases; junction bases outside the gene matches: 7. Germline V gene data show CDR1 as MDHEN and CDR2 as SYDVKM. The CDR3 runs 15 residues. The CDR3 DNA is TGTGCCAGCAAACCGGGGACAGGGGTTACCGGGGAGCTGTTTTTT. Its protein is CASKPGTGVTGELFF.

V usage is TRBV7-2 and J usage is TRBJ1-5; 8 bases line up with TRBD1. Germline CDR1 is SGHTA and CDR2 is FQGNSA. V gave up 6 bases and J gave up 6 bases; unmatched junction bases: 7. The length of the CDR3 is 14 residues. The CDR3 protein is CASRWTGTGQPQHF. The CDR3 region has the DNA TGTGCCAGCAGATGGACAGGGACGGGTCAGCCCCAGCATTTT.

The chain combines TRBV27 with TRBJ1-5; D not resolved. Trimming stripped 5 bases from V and 6 bases from J, with 14 bases between. CDR1 is MNHEY and CDR2 is SMNVEV in the germline V gene (reference sequence). CDR3 length: 14 amino acids. CDR3 bases: TGTGCCAGCAGTCTTAGACCGCGGGGTCAGCCCCAGCATTTT. This gives the protein CASSLRPRGQPQHF.

The chain has TRBV2 and TRBJ2-1, with D perhaps matching TRBD1 or TRBD2 (5 bases each). The V and J ends lost 8 bases and 6 bases respectively, with 14 bases between them. Per germline, CDR1 SNHLY and CDR2 FYNNEI. CDR3 length: 13 residues. The CDR3, as DNA: TGTGCCAGCCGTCAGGGAGTCCCCAATGAGCAGTTCTTC. Its translation: CASRQGVPNEQFF.

The chain employs TRBV20-1 and TRBJ2-5; 16 nucleotides align to TRBD2. Germline CDR1 is DFQATT and CDR2 is SNEGSKA (reference sequence). The length of the CDR3 is 13 residues. The CDR3 loop is CGTSGRAGETQYF. CDR3 bases: TGCGGGACTAGCGGGAGGGCCGGAGAGACCCAGTACTTC.